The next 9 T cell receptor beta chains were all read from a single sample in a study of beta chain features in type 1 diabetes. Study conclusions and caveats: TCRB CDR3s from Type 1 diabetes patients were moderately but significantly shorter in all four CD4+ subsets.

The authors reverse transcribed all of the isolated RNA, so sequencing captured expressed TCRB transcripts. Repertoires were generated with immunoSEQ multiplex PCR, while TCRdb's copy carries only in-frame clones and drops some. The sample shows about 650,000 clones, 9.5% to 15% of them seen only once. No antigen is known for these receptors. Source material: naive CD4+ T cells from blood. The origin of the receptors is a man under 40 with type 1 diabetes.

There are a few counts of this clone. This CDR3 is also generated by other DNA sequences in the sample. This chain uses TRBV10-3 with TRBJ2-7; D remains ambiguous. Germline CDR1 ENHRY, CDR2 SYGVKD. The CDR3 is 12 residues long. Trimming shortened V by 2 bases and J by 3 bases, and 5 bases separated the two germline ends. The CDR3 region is CAISEANYEQYF. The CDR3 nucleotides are TGTGCCATCAGTGAGGCCAACTACGAGCAGTACTTC.

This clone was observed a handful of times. In nucleotides, the CDR3 is TGTGCCTCGACCACCGATGGCGGGGAGCTGTTTTTT. Translating gives CASTTDGGELFF. The chain carries TRBV10-3 and TRBJ2-2; D is unclear. CDR3 length equals 12 residues. The germline CDR1 and CDR2 sequences are ENHRY and SYGVKD. V was cut by 11 bases and J by 7 bases, with 14 bases left in between.

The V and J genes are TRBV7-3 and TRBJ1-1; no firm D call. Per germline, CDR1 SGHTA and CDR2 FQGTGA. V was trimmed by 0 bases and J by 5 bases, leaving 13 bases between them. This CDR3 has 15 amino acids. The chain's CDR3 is CASSLTGPLGTEAFF. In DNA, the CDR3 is TGTGCCAGCAGCTTAACTGGACCCCTAGGGACTGAAGCTTTCTTT.

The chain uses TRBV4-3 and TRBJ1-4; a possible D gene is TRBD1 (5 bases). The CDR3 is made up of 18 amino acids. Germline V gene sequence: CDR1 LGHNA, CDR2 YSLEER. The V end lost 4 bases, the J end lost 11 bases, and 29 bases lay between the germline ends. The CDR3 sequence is CASSRDGGSLNPMKKLFF. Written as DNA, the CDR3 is TGCGCCAGCAGCCGAGACGGGGGGTCGCTGAACCCTATGAAGAAACTGTTTTTT.

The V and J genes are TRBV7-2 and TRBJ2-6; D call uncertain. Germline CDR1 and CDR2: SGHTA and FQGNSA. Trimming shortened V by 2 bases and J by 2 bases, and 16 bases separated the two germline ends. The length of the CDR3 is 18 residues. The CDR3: CASSLLSATAAGANVLTF. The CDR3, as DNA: TGTGCCAGCAGCTTACTGTCAGCGACCGCCGCTGGGGCCAACGTCCTGACTTTC.

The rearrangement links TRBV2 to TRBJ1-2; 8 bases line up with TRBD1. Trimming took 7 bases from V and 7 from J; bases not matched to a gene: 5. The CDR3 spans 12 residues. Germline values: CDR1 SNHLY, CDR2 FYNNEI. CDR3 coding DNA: TGTGCCAGCATAGACAGGGGAGGTGGCTACACCTTC. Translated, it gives CASIDRGGGYTF. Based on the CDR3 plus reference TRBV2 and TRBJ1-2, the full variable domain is EPEVTQTPSHQVTQMGQEVILRCVPISNHLYFYWYRQILGQKVEFLVSFYNNEISEKSEIFDDQFSVERPDGSNFTLKIRSTKLEDSAMYFCASIDRGGGYTFGSGTRLTVV.

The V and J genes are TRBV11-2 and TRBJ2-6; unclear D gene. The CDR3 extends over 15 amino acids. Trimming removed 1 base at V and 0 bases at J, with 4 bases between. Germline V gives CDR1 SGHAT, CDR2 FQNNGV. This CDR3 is CASSLVASGANVLTF. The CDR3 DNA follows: TGTGCCAGCAGCTTAGTCGCCTCTGGGGCCAACGTCCTGACTTTC.

The CDR3: CASSFQGSQGETQYF. The CDR3, as DNA: TGTGCCAGCAGCTTCCAGGGTTCTCAGGGAGAGACCCAGTACTTC. The chain joins TRBV7-2 to TRBJ2-5; D may be TRBD1 (5 bases). The germline CDR1 and CDR2 sequences are SGHTA and FQGNSA. CDR3 length: 15 residues. V lost 3 bases and J 4 bases, leaving 15 bases between the germline ends.

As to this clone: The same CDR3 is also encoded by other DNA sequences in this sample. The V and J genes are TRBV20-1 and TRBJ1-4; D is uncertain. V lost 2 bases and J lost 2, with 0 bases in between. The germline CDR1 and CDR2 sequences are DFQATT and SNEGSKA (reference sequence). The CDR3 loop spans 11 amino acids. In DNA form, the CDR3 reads TGCAGTGCTAGAACTAATGAAAAACTGTTTTTT. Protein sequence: CSARTNEKLFF.